This T cell receptor (beta chain) was sequenced for a study of identical twins. Points from the study as a whole: Those out-of-frame alpha sequences shared by twins showed an excess of low generation probability. For monozygotic twins, models underestimated out-of-frame TCR alpha sharing.

TCRdb re-analysed the 5' RACE reads in MiXCR, keeping a single row per CDR3 protein. The sample includes hundreds of thousands of distinct CDR3 sequences, roughly 20% of them seen just once. A few counts support this clonotype. The antigen remains undetermined. V lost 5 bases and J 7 bases, leaving 21 bases between the germline ends. This CDR3 spans 15 amino acids. Germline CDR1 reads SGHRS; CDR2 reads YFSETQ. These data are also associated with another study on T cells expressing NK-cell markers. That work contributes: Out of eight donors sequenced, seven tested HCMV-seropositive and the remaining one seronegative. The authors applied an anti-gamma-delta TCR antibody in several experiments, and it restricted sorting to alpha-beta TCR T cells.

The rearrangement uses TRBV5-1 and TRBJ1-1; D may be TRBD1 (5 bases). This receptor was identified in a woman aged 18-35 years in good health. The sample was PBMCs. The DNA for the CDR3 is TGCGCCAGCAGGCCTACGGGGACGGCGGGGGTTGAAGCTTTCTTT. Amino acids: CASRPTGTAGVEAFF.